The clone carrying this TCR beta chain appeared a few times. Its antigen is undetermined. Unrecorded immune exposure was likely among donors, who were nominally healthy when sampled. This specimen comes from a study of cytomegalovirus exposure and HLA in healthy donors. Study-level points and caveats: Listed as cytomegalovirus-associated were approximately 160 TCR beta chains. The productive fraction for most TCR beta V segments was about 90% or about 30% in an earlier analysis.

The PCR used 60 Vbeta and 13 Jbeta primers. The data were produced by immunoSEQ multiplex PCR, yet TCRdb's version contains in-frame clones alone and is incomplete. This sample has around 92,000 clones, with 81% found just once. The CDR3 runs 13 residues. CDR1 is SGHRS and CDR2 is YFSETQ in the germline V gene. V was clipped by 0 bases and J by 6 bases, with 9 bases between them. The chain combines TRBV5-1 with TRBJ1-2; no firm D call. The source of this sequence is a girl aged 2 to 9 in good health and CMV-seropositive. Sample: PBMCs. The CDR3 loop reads CASSLVGKDGYTF. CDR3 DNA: TGCGCCAGCAGCTTGGTCGGGAAAGATGGCTACACCTTC. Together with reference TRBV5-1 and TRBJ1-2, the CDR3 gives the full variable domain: KAGVTQTPRYLIKTRGQQVTLSCSPISGHRSVSWYQQTPGQGLQFLFEYFSETQRNKGNFPGRFSGRQFSNSRSEMNVSTLELGDSALYLCASSLVGKDGYTFGSGTRLTVV.